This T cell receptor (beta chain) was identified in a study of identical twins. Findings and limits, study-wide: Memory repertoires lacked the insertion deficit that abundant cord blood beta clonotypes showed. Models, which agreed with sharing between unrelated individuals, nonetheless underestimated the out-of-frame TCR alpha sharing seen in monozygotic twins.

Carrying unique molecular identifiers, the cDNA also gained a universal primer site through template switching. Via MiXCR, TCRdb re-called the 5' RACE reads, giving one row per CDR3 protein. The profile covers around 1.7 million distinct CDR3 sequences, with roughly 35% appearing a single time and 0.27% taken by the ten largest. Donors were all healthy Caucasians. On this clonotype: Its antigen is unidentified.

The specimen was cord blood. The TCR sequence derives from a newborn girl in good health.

DNA of the CDR3: TGTGCCAGCAGCTCGCCGGGACTGAGAAATTCACCCCTCCACTTT. It specifies CASSSPGLRNSPLHF. The rearrangement links TRBV11-2 to TRBJ1-6; D might be TRBD1 (5 bases). The CDR3 has 15 residues. CDR1 SGHAT and CDR2 FQNNGV come from the germline V gene. The ends were cut back, 4 bases at V and 7 bases at J, with 14 bases in the middle.